This T cell receptor beta chain was profiled in a study of beta chain features in type 1 diabetes. The study reverse transcribed the entire isolated RNA, so it sequenced expressed TCRB transcripts. Clones were sequenced by immunoSEQ multiplex PCR, and TCRdb holds only the in-frame ones, with some missing. The table includes about 340,000 clones, around 9.7% detected once. Using CD45RO/CCR7/CD25/CD127/CD95/CD27, CD4+ naive, central memory, regulatory and stem cell-like memory cells were sorted. Study findings and constraints: Since sequencing was performed on cDNA, cells with high TCR expression could be over-represented. In all four CD4+ subsets, TCRB CDR3 length was significantly, moderately reduced in type 1 diabetes.

With regard to this clone: Its antigen is as yet unknown.

CDR1 and CDR2 (germline): SQVTM, ANQGSEA. The CDR3 runs to 14 residues. The trim removed 6 bases at V and 6 bases at J, leaving 10 bases unmatched. The TCR originated in a young man with type 1 diabetes. J is TRBJ2-3 and V is TRBV29-1; TRBD1 matches 9 bases. What was sequenced was central memory CD4+ T cells from blood. CDR3 residues: CSVGNPGQGDTQYF. The CDR3 DNA reads TGCAGCGTCGGAAACCCGGGACAGGGCGATACGCAGTATTTT.